In this sample, the clone carrying this T cell receptor beta chain turned up many times. Antigen specificity is unknown. The data were taken from a study of T cell repertoires in cytomegalovirus infection. Study in general: Alongside well-studied HLA-B-restricted CMV epitopes, recently identified HLA-C-restricted CMV epitopes were also used. Public TCR beta signatures were indicative of both CMV infection and a matching HLA type. Regarding the study as a whole: The ex vivo response was dominated by HLA-C-restricted CMV-specific TCR beta clonotypes. Cumulated frequencies of public TCR beta families served to identify carriers of CMV plus the relevant HLA.

Trimming shortened V by 3 bases and J by 7 bases, and 18 bases separated the two germline ends. The CDR3 covers 15 residues. TCRdb reprocessed the reads with MiXCR, giving one entry per CDR3 protein. This table holds tens of thousands of distinct CDR3 sequences, 15% to 20% found once. The sequencing here drew on CD8+ T cells from cultured PBMCs, taken from culture after CMV antigen stimulation. This rearrangement joins TRBV12-3 or TRBV12-4 to TRBJ1-1; no clear D. The origin of this receptor is a human donor in good health (CMV status not recorded). Some clones in this sample may be carry-over from other donors' samples. The CDR3 coding sequence is TGTGCCAGCAGTTTTTGGGCTGAGGGCAAAAATGAAGCTTTCTTT. Residues: CASSFWAEGKNEAFF.